The 10 T cell receptor beta chains listed next were all sequenced from one sample in a study of CD8 T cells in Susac syndrome. Random hexamers were used to reverse transcribe an amount of about 0.45 to 1 ug RNA. TCRdb re-called the immunoSEQ multiplex PCR reads through MiXCR, storing one row per CDR3 protein. The sample has hundreds of thousands of distinct CDR3 sequences, around 85% seen once. Sequencing input: CD8+ T cells from PBMCs. These receptor sequences come from a human donor with multiple sclerosis.

Only a few counts were recorded for this clonotype. J is TRBJ2-3 and V is TRBV7-6; 7 bases are shared with TRBD2. V lost 1 base, J lost 2 bases, and 3 bases stayed unmatched. This CDR3 comprises 15 residues. Germline V gene sequence: CDR1 SGHVS, CDR2 FNYEAQ. The chain's CDR3 is CASSLERGNTDTQYF. CDR3 bases: TGTGCCAGCAGCTTAGAGCGGGGAAACACAGATACGCAGTATTTT.

The J gene is TRBJ2-7, the V gene TRBV5-1; 10 positions match TRBD1. The V and J ends lost 3 bases and 2 bases, in that order; junction bases with no gene match: 2. Germline V gene data show CDR1 as SGHRS and CDR2 as YFSETQ. This CDR3 spans 14 amino acids. CDR3 DNA: TGCGCCAGCAGCTCGGGACAGGGGCCCTACGAGCAGTACTTC. Its translation is CASSSGQGPYEQYF.

CDR3 bases: TGCAGCGTGATGCTAAGAGGGGTTGATGACACTGAAGCTTTCTTT. Translating it yields CSVMLRGVDDTEAFF. This chain joins TRBV29-1 and TRBJ1-1; possible D gene TRBD1, 5 bases. The germline CDR1 and CDR2 sequences are SQVTM and ANQGSEA. V was clipped by 6 bases and J by 3 bases, with 20 bases between them. There are 15 residues in the CDR3.

This clonotype was seen only a few times. The chain is built from TRBV27 and TRBJ2-1; no firm D call. The V gene lost 0 bases and the J gene lost 3 bases, with 6 bases spanning the gap. Germline V lookup: CDR1 MNHEY, CDR2 SMNVEV (reference sequence). This CDR3 spans 14 amino acids. As DNA, the CDR3 is TGTGCCAGCAGTTTATCCGGCAACTACAATGAGCAGTTCTTC. Protein sequence: CASSLSGNYNEQFF.

The chain joins TRBV5-5 to TRBJ2-5; no clear D. Germline CDR1 reads SGHKS; CDR2 reads YYEKEE (reference sequence). The CDR3 is 15 residues long. The ends were cut back, 4 bases at V and 3 bases at J, with 16 bases in the middle. The CDR3: CASSPSWAAKETQYF. The CDR3 DNA reads as TGTGCCAGCAGCCCCTCGTGGGCGGCGAAAGAGACCCAGTACTTC. The full variable domain, rest sourced from reference TRBV5-5 and TRBJ2-5, is DAGVTQSPTHLIKTRGQQVTLRCSPISGHKSVSWYQQVLGQGPQFIFQYYEKEERGRGNFPDRFSARQFPNYSSELNVNALLLGDSALYLCASSPSWAAKETQYFGPGTRLLVL.

DNA for the CDR3: TGTGCCAACATAGGGACAGGGGGAATTTATAGCAATCAGCCCCAGCATTTT. It encodes CANIGTGGIYSNQPQHF. The chain recombines TRBV27 with TRBJ1-5, with TRBD1 matching 11 bases. Looked up from germline, CDR1 is MNHEY and CDR2 is SMNVEV (reference sequence). The CDR3 is 17 amino acids. Trimming at V came to 10 bases and at J to 0 bases, leaving 11 bases not matched to a gene.

J is TRBJ1-1 and V is TRBV19, with D possibly being TRBD1 (6 bases). The CDR3 is made up of 14 amino acids. Germline assignment: CDR1 LNHDA and CDR2 SQIVND (reference sequence). Deletions cut 8 bases from V and 0 bases from J, with 13 bases between. CDR3 sequence reads: CASGLQGLNTEAFF. CDR3 nucleotides: TGTGCCAGTGGATTACAGGGTTTGAACACTGAAGCTTTCTTT.

The chain is built from TRBV6-5 and TRBJ2-2, with 7 bases fitting TRBD1. The CDR3 spans 16 residues. The germline V gene encodes CDR1 MNHEY and CDR2 SVGAGI. The V gene end was trimmed by 1 base and the J gene end by 2 bases; junction bases not matched to a gene: 4. CDR3 sequence reads: CASSYFGQVNTGELFF. The CDR3 nucleotides read TGTGCCAGCAGTTACTTTGGACAGGTCAACACCGGGGAGCTGTTTTTT.

This chain connects TRBV30 to TRBJ1-5, with D perhaps TRBD1 (6 bases). The germline V and J ends were trimmed by 5 bases and 2 bases, with 13 bases remaining between them. The CDR3 sequence is 14 residues long. Germline assignment: CDR1 GTSNPN and CDR2 SVGIG (reference sequence). CDR3 protein: CAWSRQDGNQPQHF. CDR3 nucleotides: TGTGCCTGGTCACGACAGGACGGCAATCAGCCCCAGCATTTT.

This clonotype has just a few counts. The chain has TRBV5-1 and TRBJ2-2, with 8 bases identical to TRBD2. The germline V gene encodes CDR1 SGHRS and CDR2 YFSETQ. The CDR3 runs to 14 residues. The ends lost 5 bases at V and 4 bases at J; junction bases unmatched: 4. The CDR3 DNA reads TGCGCCAGCAGGGCTGCGGGAGGCACCGGGGAGCTGTTTTTT. Residues: CASRAAGGTGELFF.